The clone carrying this T cell receptor (beta chain) was counted between two and nine times. Its antigen is as yet unknown. These data originate in a study of response to subunit inactivated influenza vaccine. CDR3 length: 14 amino acids. Trimming cost V 7 bases and J 2 bases; bases outside gene matches: 7. Germline V CDR1 and CDR2: DFQATT, SNEGSKA (reference sequence). TCRdb passed the RT-PCR reads through MiXCR, listing each CDR3 protein once. The table lists about 780,000 distinct CDR3 sequences, 18% of them singletons. Study outcomes and limitations: Each seasonal flu vaccination may recruit only limited new T cells, authors suggested.

The chain is built from TRBV20-1 and TRBJ1-5; 8 bases match TRBD1. Sequenced here: PBMCs from blood, sampled roughly 5 days after vaccination. The TCR originated in a man between 45 and 60 years old who received an inactivated influenza vaccine. CDR3 in amino acids: CSVQGARGNQPQHF. In DNA form, the CDR3 reads TGCAGTGTTCAGGGGGCTCGGGGCAATCAGCCCCAGCATTTT.